The 16 T cell receptor beta chains below were found in one sample sequenced in a study of blood T cell repertoires in COVID-19. Some clones are missing from TCRdb's copy, which holds only in-frame ones; the method was immunoSEQ multiplex PCR. Among about 280,000 clones listed, approximately 86% were seen once. Sequenced sample: peripheral blood. The receptors come from a man younger than 35 with active or convalescent COVID-19.

On this clone itself: Other DNA sequences in this specimen translate into the identical CDR3. This chain uses TRBV12-3 or TRBV12-4 with TRBJ2-7, with a weak D call TRBD1 (6 bases). The CDR3 extends over 12 amino acids. Trimming removed 6 bases from V and 3 bases from J, with 9 bases in between. CDR3 DNA sequence: TGTGCCAGCAGCTTGGACAGCTACGAGCAGTACTTC. It is translated as CASSLDSYEQYF.

The rearrangement links TRBV2 to TRBJ2-5; 14 bases match TRBD2. Germline V gene lookup returns CDR1 SNHLY and CDR2 FYNNEI. The junction had 5 bases not matched to a gene; V was cut back by 8 bases and J by 3 bases. This CDR3 region has 15 residues. The CDR3, as DNA: TGTGCCAGCGGCGGGACTAGCGGGGGAGAAGAGACCCAGTACTTC. As protein: CASGGTSGGEETQYF.

The chain couples TRBV27 to TRBJ2-1; the match to TRBD1 covers 11 bases. Germline V gene lookup returns CDR1 MNHEY and CDR2 SMNVEV (reference sequence). CDR3 length equals 16 residues. With 5 bases clipped from V and 6 bases from J, the junction kept 9 bases outside the gene matches. The CDR3: CASSTSGQGAGNEQFF. As DNA, the CDR3 is TGTGCCAGCAGTACAAGCGGACAGGGGGCGGGCAATGAGCAGTTCTTC.

The gene calls are TRBV9 and TRBJ2-1, with 9 bases aligning to TRBD2. There are 17 residues in the CDR3. Germline V CDR1 and CDR2: SGDLS, YYNGEE. Trimming removed 3 bases from V and 5 bases from J; junction bases left unmatched: 12. CDR3 nucleotide sequence: TGTGCCAGCAGCGAACCGACTGCGGGGGGGGGTCACAATGAGCAGTTCTTC. Translation: CASSEPTAGGGHNEQFF.

This rearrangement joins TRBV6-5 to TRBJ1-1; 9 nucleotides agree with TRBD1. This CDR3 region has 16 residues. J was trimmed by 3 bases and V by 0 bases; bases with no gene match: 5. The V gene's germline CDR1 is MNHEY and CDR2 SVGAGI. This chain's CDR3 is CASSYSKGQGDTEAFF. CDR3 bases: TGTGCCAGCAGTTACTCGAAGGGACAGGGAGACACTGAAGCTTTCTTT.

Here the CDR3 reads CASSPGAEQNTDTQYF. CDR3 in DNA: TGTGCCAGCTCACCAGGGGCGGAACAAAACACAGATACGCAGTATTTT. V gene TRBV18 combines with J gene TRBJ2-3; TRBD1 might be the D (5 bases). Germline assignment: CDR1 KGHSH and CDR2 LQKENI. Trimming pared 2 bases from V and 2 bases from J, leaving 14 bases between. This CDR3 region has 16 residues.

This chain links TRBV10-1 with TRBJ2-5; D is perhaps TRBD1 (5 bases). The CDR3 contains 11 residues. Germline CDR1 is WNHNN and CDR2 is SYGVQD (reference sequence). With 10 bases removed from V and 4 bases from J, the gap between germline ends came to 10 bases. DNA for the CDR3: TGCGCCACCTCGCAGGGAGAGACCCAGTACTTC. It encodes CATSQGETQYF.

The rearrangement joins TRBV19 to TRBJ1-5; TRBD1 matches 9 bases. This CDR3 spans 17 amino acids. V dropped 1 base and J dropped 2; count of bases not matched to a gene: 6. The germline CDR1 and CDR2 sequences are LNHDA and SQIVND (reference sequence). This CDR3 is CASSIGHRGQRNQPQHF. In DNA form, the CDR3 reads TGTGCCAGTAGTATAGGGCACAGGGGGCAGCGCAATCAGCCCCAGCATTTT.

The chain links TRBV19 to TRBJ1-1; no firm D call. The CDR3 has 12 residues. Germline CDR1 LNHDA, CDR2 SQIVND (reference sequence). V gave up 7 bases and J gave up 1 base, with 7 bases separating them. The CDR3 sequence is CASKEGNTEAFF. DNA for the CDR3: TGTGCCAGTAAGGAGGGGAACACTGAAGCTTTCTTT.

This clone has a single count. The V gene is TRBV6-6, the J gene TRBJ2-3, with D possibly TRBD1 on 6 matching bases. Deletions cut 5 bases from V and 2 bases from J, with 14 bases between. There are 15 residues in the CDR3. Looked up from germline, CDR1 is MNHNY and CDR2 is SVGAGI (reference sequence). This chain's CDR3 is CASSITGLTTDTQYF. The CDR3 nucleotides are TGTGCCAGCAGTATAACAGGGCTAACCACAGATACGCAGTATTTT.

This chain links TRBV11-2 with TRBJ2-6; 9 nucleotides line up with TRBD1. This CDR3 comprises 18 residues. The germline gives CDR1 SGHAT, CDR2 FQNNGV. Losses at the gene ends were 2 bases for V and 0 bases for J; bases not matched to a gene: 5. The CDR3 protein is CASSLKDRGGSGANVLTF. The DNA of the CDR3 is TGTGCCAGCAGCTTAAAGGACAGGGGAGGCTCTGGGGCCAACGTCCTGACTTTC.

V is TRBV27 and J is TRBJ1-1; 7 nucleotides align to TRBD1. The trim removed 4 bases at V and 4 bases at J, leaving 3 bases unmatched. CDR1 is MNHEY, CDR2 SMNVEV, per germline (reference sequence). This CDR3 spans 13 amino acids. CDR3 nucleotide sequence: TGTGCCAGCAGTTGGCGGGACAGCACTGAAGCTTTCTTT. This encodes CASSWRDSTEAFF.

V and J are TRBV10-1 and TRBJ1-5; D not resolved. V lost 4 bases, J lost 5 bases, and 9 bases lay in between. Looked up from germline, CDR1 is WNHNN and CDR2 is SYGVQD (reference sequence). This CDR3 contains 13 residues. Here the CDR3 DNA reads TGCGCCAGCAGTGCTCCGGGTGATCAGCCCCAGCATTTT. Its protein is CASSAPGDQPQHF.

V and J are TRBV7-9 and TRBJ2-7, with D unclear. The germline V gene has CDR1 SEHNR and CDR2 FQNEAQ (reference sequence). This CDR3 region has 13 residues. The V and J ends lost 4 bases and 7 bases respectively, with 14 bases between them. For the CDR3, the DNA is TGTGCCAGCAGCTCGCCGTCACTCGAAGAGCAGTACTTC. Protein sequence: CASSSPSLEEQYF.

This chain uses TRBV10-3 with TRBJ2-3; TRBD2 matches 15 bases. The germline CDR1 and CDR2 sequences are ENHRY and SYGVKD. The CDR3 runs to 14 residues. The ends lost 10 bases at V and 4 bases at J; junction bases unmatched: 3. The CDR3 spells CATGTSGGSDTQYF. The CDR3 nucleotides read TGTGCCACGGGGACTAGCGGGGGGTCAGATACGCAGTATTTT.

CDR3 sequence (DNA): TGTGCCAGTAGTGCCGCTCAGGGGCACGAGCAGTACTTC. Amino acids: CASSAAQGHEQYF. The rearrangement links TRBV19 to TRBJ2-7; D is perhaps TRBD1 (6 bases). The CDR3 runs to 13 residues. V lost 5 bases to trimming and J lost 5 bases, with 13 bases between them. Per germline, CDR1 LNHDA and CDR2 SQIVND (reference sequence).